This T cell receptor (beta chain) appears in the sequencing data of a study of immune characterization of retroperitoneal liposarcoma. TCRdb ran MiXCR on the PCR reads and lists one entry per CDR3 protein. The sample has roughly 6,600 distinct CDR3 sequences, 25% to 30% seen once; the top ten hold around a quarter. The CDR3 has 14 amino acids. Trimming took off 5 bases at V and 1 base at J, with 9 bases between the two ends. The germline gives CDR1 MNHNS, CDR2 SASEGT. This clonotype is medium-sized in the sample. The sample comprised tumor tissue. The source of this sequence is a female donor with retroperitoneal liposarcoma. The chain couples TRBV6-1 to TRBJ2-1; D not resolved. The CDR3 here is CASSFDPSYNEQFF. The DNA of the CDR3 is TGTGCCAGCAGTTTCGACCCTTCCTACAATGAGCAGTTCTTC.